The clone carrying this T cell receptor beta chain has just one count. The germline V and J ends were trimmed by 6 bases and 8 bases, with 8 bases remaining between them. The CDR3 has 11 amino acids. Germline CDR1 is SEHNR and CDR2 is FQNEAQ (reference sequence). Each CDR3 protein gets one entry after TCRdb re-called the PCR reads with MiXCR. In the table there are approximately 19,000 distinct CDR3 sequences, about 50% of which are singletons. The source of the sample is a study of tumor-infiltrating lymphocytes in oesophageal squamous cell carcinoma. The material sequenced was esophageal tumor tissue. The clonotype originates from a male donor with esophageal squamous cell carcinoma. The rearrangement joins TRBV7-9 to TRBJ2-1; D gene uncertain. The chain's CDR3 is CASSRYHEQFF. In DNA, the CDR3 is TGTGCCAGCAGTCGGTACCATGAGCAGTTCTTC.